This T cell receptor (beta chain) comes out of a study of CD8 T cells in Susac syndrome. FACS was used to enrich TEMRA cells, whereas the CD8+ and CD4+ T cells were obtained by negative isolation. The germline V gene encodes CDR1 SNHLY and CDR2 FYNNEI. V was cut by 4 bases and J by 5 bases, with 14 bases left in between. This CDR3 comprises 15 residues. RNA amounts of about 0.45 to 1 ug underwent reverse transcription with random hexamers. It was immunoSEQ multiplex PCR that amplified TCR beta CDR3 across 54 Vbeta and 13 Jbeta. TCRdb re-analysed the immunoSEQ multiplex PCR reads in MiXCR, keeping a single row per CDR3 protein. The table shows about 200,000 distinct CDR3 sequences, with 85% to 95% occurring only once.

Sequencing was carried out using CD4+ T cells from PBMCs. The TCR sequence derives from a human donor in good health. This chain links TRBV2 with TRBJ2-2; D perhaps matches TRBD1 (5 bases). Here the CDR3 reads CASSGARVPTGELFF. The CDR3 DNA reads TGTGCCAGCAGTGGGGCCAGGGTTCCAACCGGGGAGCTGTTTTTT.